The clone carrying this TCR beta chain was picked up many times. The data derive from a study of human T cells and chemical hapten exposure. One entry per CDR3 protein, called by TCRdb with MiXCR from the RACE reads. The sample consists of under 130,000 distinct CDR3 sequences, roughly 9.6% of them appearing once. This sample's time point: patch test 1, 2 weeks after DPC sensitization. The treatment here: therapeutic diphenylcyclopropenone sensitization with weekly scalp DPC. Donors were 18 to 70-year-old alopecia patients suitable for DPC. The CDR3 extends over 14 amino acids. Germline loops: CDR1 DFQATT, CDR2 SNEGSKA (reference sequence). The V gene lost 0 bases and the J gene lost 3 bases, with 12 bases spanning the gap.

Source: whole blood, taken in connection with sensitization to the hapten diphenylcyclopropenone (DPC). The rearrangement uses TRBV20-1 and TRBJ2-7, with no clear D. The TCR originated in a woman aged 40 to 49 with alopecia areata. Some clones in this sample may be carry-over from other donors' samples. The CDR3, as DNA: TGCAGTGCTAGAGACAGCAGTCTGCACTACGAGCAGTACTTC. This sequence encodes CSARDSSLHYEQYF.